This TCR beta chain emerged from a study of patients and donors after allogeneic stem cell transplantation. Via MiXCR, TCRdb re-called the RT-PCR reads, giving one row per CDR3 protein. The profile shows about 70,000 distinct CDR3 sequences, roughly 29% of them singletons. Deletions cut 1 base from V and 0 bases from J, with 7 bases between. CDR3 length: 15 amino acids. Germline CDR1 is SGHDN and CDR2 is FVKESK. The sequence was collected from a human donor who was either an allogeneic HSCT recipient or a stem cell or donor lymphocyte infusion donor (not recorded which). It is not recorded whose cells these are; they may come from a transplant donor. Sequencing was performed on blood, either unsorted or a sorted T cell fraction (not recorded which). V usage is TRBV14 and J usage is TRBJ1-5; D is uncertain. The CDR3 DNA follows: TGTGCCAGCAGCCAAGGACAACATAGCAATCAGCCCCAGCATTTT. This encodes CASSQGQHSNQPQHF.